These T cell receptor beta chains were read from a single sample in a study of blood T cell repertoires in COVID-19. The repertoire was sequenced with immunoSEQ multiplex PCR; TCRdb's copy has only in-frame clones and lacks some. In the table there are roughly 190,000 clones, 75% to 90% of which are singletons. The sample was PBMCs or T cells enriched from blood (not recorded which). The source is a young woman who had recovered from COVID-19. Both conserved end residues are part of each CDR3.

v_gene: TRBV27; j_gene: TRBJ1-1; CDR3aa: CASSVQGFTEAFF
v_gene: TRBV7-2; j_gene: TRBJ2-3; CDR3aa: CASSFFQAGDTQYF
v_gene: TRBV15; j_gene: TRBJ1-1; CDR3aa: CATSRDSVNTEAFF
v_gene: TRBV6-2/TRBV6-3; j_gene: TRBJ2-7; CDR3aa: CASSPRGYEQYF
v_gene: TRBV9; j_gene: TRBJ1-2; CDR3aa: CACLSGGANYGYTF
v_gene: TRBV12-3/TRBV12-4; j_gene: TRBJ1-3; CDR3aa: CASSSSGGNTIYF
v_gene: TRBV9; j_gene: TRBJ1-2; CDR3aa: CASSFPGGNYGYTF
v_gene: TRBV4-3; j_gene: TRBJ2-1; CDR3aa: CASSQVGGGSYNEQFF
v_gene: TRBV10-3; j_gene: TRBJ2-3; CDR3aa: CAIGRGRTDTQYF
v_gene: TRBV29-1; j_gene: TRBJ1-1; CDR3aa: CSVDRLLSNTEAFF
v_gene: TRBV6-4; j_gene: TRBJ2-3; CDR3aa: CASSDRGNTDTQYF
v_gene: TRBV6-2/TRBV6-3; j_gene: TRBJ1-5; CDR3aa: CASSYLGQGYQPQHF
v_gene: TRBV27; j_gene: TRBJ2-1; CDR3aa: CASSGFSYNEQFF
v_gene: TRBV7-2; j_gene: TRBJ1-1; CDR3aa: CASSPSRDRGRTEAFF
v_gene: TRBV19; j_gene: TRBJ1-4; CDR3aa: CASSKGEKLFF
v_gene: TRBV10-3; j_gene: TRBJ2-1; CDR3aa: CAISAVDDYNEQFF
v_gene: TRBV12-3/TRBV12-4; j_gene: TRBJ1-5; CDR3aa: CASSSGGAGHF
v_gene: TRBV6-5; j_gene: TRBJ1-1; CDR3aa: CASSQPGTGRTEAFF
v_gene: TRBV19; j_gene: TRBJ1-4; CDR3aa: CASSTSQGLEKLFF
v_gene: TRBV4-3; j_gene: TRBJ2-1; CDR3aa: CASSQETSVSYNEQFF
v_gene: TRBV7-6; j_gene: TRBJ1-1; CDR3aa: CASSSSQNTEAFF
v_gene: TRBV12-5; j_gene: TRBJ1-1; CDR3aa: CASGSAGTANTEAFF
v_gene: TRBV14; j_gene: TRBJ2-1; CDR3aa: CASSPDRVGEQFF
v_gene: TRBV30; j_gene: TRBJ2-1; CDR3aa: CAWSRGGRGSGNEQFF
v_gene: TRBV19; j_gene: TRBJ2-7; CDR3aa: CASSIGAVSYEQYF
v_gene: TRBV11-2; j_gene: TRBJ1-2; CDR3aa: CASSSSTGDNYGYTF
v_gene: TRBV15; j_gene: TRBJ2-7; CDR3aa: CASSEDSDGNEQYF
v_gene: TRBV7-3; j_gene: TRBJ2-2; CDR3aa: CASSVPTGTSGKGELFF
v_gene: TRBV7-2; j_gene: TRBJ1-1; CDR3aa: CASSSGGGVGTEAFF
v_gene: TRBV19; j_gene: TRBJ1-1; CDR3aa: CATAGTSGHTEAFF
v_gene: TRBV27; j_gene: TRBJ2-2; CDR3aa: CASSLVLAGGGELFF
v_gene: TRBV18; j_gene: TRBJ1-5; CDR3aa: CASSRQGPSNQPQHF
v_gene: TRBV19; j_gene: TRBJ1-4; CDR3aa: CAGQDRASEKLFF
v_gene: TRBV5-5; j_gene: TRBJ1-1; CDR3aa: CASSLGQRDFTEAFF
v_gene: TRBV11-2; j_gene: TRBJ1-2; CDR3aa: CASSLAGPGRNYGYTF
v_gene: TRBV5-1; j_gene: TRBJ2-3; CDR3aa: CASSPVPGLAGVTDTQYF
v_gene: TRBV28; j_gene: TRBJ1-2; CDR3aa: CASSPGTGNYGYTF
v_gene: TRBV9; j_gene: TRBJ2-7; CDR3aa: CASSAKDSGSYEQYF
v_gene: TRBV7-2; j_gene: TRBJ2-5; CDR3aa: CASSLGGEGPGETQYF
v_gene: TRBV19; j_gene: TRBJ2-2; CDR3aa: CASSISTLDSSNTGELFF
v_gene: TRBV5-4; j_gene: TRBJ2-3; CDR3aa: CASSLPQTTSTDTQYF
v_gene: TRBV19; j_gene: TRBJ1-5; CDR3aa: CASSISGGYNQPQHF
v_gene: TRBV27; j_gene: TRBJ2-3; CDR3aa: CASSAGTGGDTQYF
v_gene: TRBV7-2; j_gene: TRBJ2-1; CDR3aa: CASSSLGGGRNEQFF
v_gene: TRBV18; j_gene: TRBJ1-2; CDR3aa: CASSPMPPGENYGYTF
v_gene: TRBV28; j_gene: TRBJ2-3; CDR3aa: CASSLPSGRETDTQYF
v_gene: TRBV6-5; j_gene: TRBJ1-5; CDR3aa: CASSYGQANQPQHF
v_gene: TRBV4-1; j_gene: TRBJ1-6; CDR3aa: CASSQDNNSPLHF
v_gene: TRBV19; j_gene: TRBJ1-2; CDR3aa: CASTKDHQGGYGYTF